This TCR beta chain was retrieved from a study of T-cell reconstitution after alpha-beta-depleted transplantation in children. This clonotype was seen a handful of times. What it recognizes is unknown. Researchers prepared the TCRbeta library using unique molecular identifiers, the study reports. Via MiXCR, TCRdb re-called the PCR reads, giving one row per CDR3 protein. The table includes hundreds of thousands of distinct CDR3 sequences, 10% to 15% detected once. General observations from the study: Diversity and T-cell counts at one year after transplant derived mostly from new T cells. The study reportedly traced alpha-beta T cells about two months after transplant to several hundred expanded graft clones.

Source: PBMCs, mostly from graft donor cells, taken 360 days after TCRalphabeta/CD19-depleted stem cell transplant. This clonotype was obtained from a male patient between 5 and 17 years old who had a stem cell transplant for acute myeloid leukemia, so the T cells may come from the graft donor.

CDR3 bases: TGCAGCGTTGAGATAATTAGGGCTTACCAAGAGACCCAGTACTTC. This codes for CSVEIIRAYQETQYF. The chain joins TRBV29-1 to TRBJ2-5; the D is unclear. The CDR3 length is 15 residues. Per germline, CDR1 SQVTM and CDR2 ANQGSEA. V gave up 3 bases and J gave up 0 bases, with 14 bases separating them.